Listed below are T cell receptor beta chains from one sample, sequenced in a study of Ad26.COV2.S vaccination and SARS-CoV-2 variants. Data came from immunoSEQ multiplex PCR; TCRdb stores just in-frame clones and leaves some out. The data show about 350,000 clones, around 87% seen once. Material: peripheral blood, obtained in a trial of Ad26.COV2.S vaccine versus placebo. The receptors here all came from a person aged 18-65 years who received the Ad26.COV2.S COVID-19 vaccine or a placebo. Both conserved end residues are part of each CDR3. The order of the fields is V gene, D gene, J gene, clone size, CDR3 protein, CDR3 DNA. A D gene is named only where the DNA matches it firmly. Part of the rows lack a size; the others show once, few, many or a class for expanded clones.

TRBV7-6,TRBD2,TRBJ2-7,.,CASSLSGGTAYEQYF,TGTGCCAGCAGCTTAAGCGGGGGCACCGCCTACGAGCAGTACTTC
TRBV30,.,TRBJ2-1,.,CAWSVGTFEQFF,TGTGCCTGGAGTGTAGGTACGTTTGAGCAGTTCTTC
TRBV7-9,.,TRBJ2-3,.,CASSFSWQRSSTDTQYF,TGTGCCAGCAGCTTCTCATGGCAGAGATCTAGCACAGATACGCAGTATTTT
TRBV6-5,.,TRBJ2-7,.,CASSYRPGHYEQYF,TGTGCCAGCAGTTACCGTCCGGGCCACTACGAGCAGTACTTC
TRBV7-9,TRBD1,TRBJ1-4,.,CASSSGTGLEKLFF,TGTGCCAGCAGCTCCGGGACAGGGCTTGAAAAACTGTTTTTT
TRBV11-2,TRBD2,TRBJ2-3,.,CASSILAGVITSTDTQYF,TGTGCCAGCAGCATACTAGCGGGGGTGATTACTAGCACAGATACGCAGTATTTT
TRBV6-2/TRBV6-3,TRBD1,TRBJ1-1,.,CASSPTGDNTEAFF,TGTGCCAGCAGCCCGACAGGGGATAACACTGAAGCTTTCTTT
TRBV27,TRBD1,TRBJ1-2,.,CASSLFQGGPFYGYTF,TGTGCCAGCAGTTTATTCCAGGGGGGGCCCTTTTATGGCTACACCTTC
TRBV29-1,.,TRBJ1-2,.,CSVEEGNYGYTF,TGCAGCGTTGAAGAGGGGAACTATGGCTACACCTTC
TRBV30,TRBD1,TRBJ2-1,.,CAWSVGQGVYNEQFF,TGTGCCTGGAGTGTAGGACAGGGGGTCTACAATGAGCAGTTCTTC
TRBV10-3,.,TRBJ2-1,.,CAIRPGLGSYNEQFF,TGTGCCATCAGGCCAGGACTTGGCTCCTACAATGAGCAGTTCTTC
TRBV10-3,.,TRBJ2-1,.,CAISDGPSSYNEQFF,TGTGCCATCAGTGACGGCCCTAGCTCCTACAATGAGCAGTTCTTC
TRBV6-2/TRBV6-3,.,TRBJ2-1,once,CASSSPGWEQFF,TGTGCCAGCAGTTCCCCGGGCTGGGAGCAGTTCTTC
TRBV6-2/TRBV6-3,.,TRBJ1-2,.,CASSYGAGYTF,TGTGCCAGCAGTTACGGGGCTGGCTACACCTTC
TRBV18,.,TRBJ1-2,once,CASSPQGDGYTF,TGTGCCAGCTCACCCCAAGGCGATGGCTACACCTTC
TRBV30,.,TRBJ1-2,once,CAWSSGAPGYTF,TGTGCCTGGAGCTCGGGGGCCCCTGGCTACACCTTC
TRBV14,TRBD1,TRBJ2-1,.,CASSRQGAMEEQFF,TGTGCCAGCAGTCGACAGGGGGCAATGGAAGAGCAGTTCTTC
TRBV10-1,.,TRBJ2-2,.,CATPNELFF,TGCGCCACCCCTAACGAGCTGTTTTTT
TRBV3-1/TRBV3-2,TRBD2,TRBJ2-7,.,CASSQDGGGANEQYF,TGTGCCAGCAGCCAAGACGGCGGGGGGGCAAACGAGCAGTACTTC
TRBV27,.,TRBJ2-3,.,CASTSLSTDTQYF,TGTGCCAGCACTAGCCTGAGCACAGATACGCAGTATTTT
TRBV12-5,.,TRBJ2-7,.,CASGKTGFEQYF,TGTGCTAGTGGAAAAACAGGGTTCGAGCAGTACTTC
TRBV7-2,.,TRBJ1-1,.,CASSSTPNTEAFF,TGTGCCAGCAGCTCGACACCGAACACTGAAGCTTTCTTT
TRBV7-8,TRBD1,TRBJ2-5,.,CASSWGGQGETQYF,TGTGCCAGCAGCTGGGGGGGACAGGGAGAGACCCAGTACTTC
TRBV9,.,TRBJ2-7,.,CASSPPGLYEQYF,TGTGCCAGCAGCCCCCCGGGGCTGTACGAGCAGTACTTC
TRBV3-1/TRBV3-2,.,TRBJ1-2,.,CASSRNYGYTF,TGTGCCAGCAGTCGCAACTATGGCTACACCTTC
TRBV19,TRBD1,TRBJ1-1,once,CASSPGQGAALSMNTEAFF,TGTGCCAGTAGTCCCGGACAGGGGGCCGCTCTGTCAATGAACACTGAAGCTTTCTTT
TRBV5-6,TRBD1,TRBJ2-7,.,CASGKDRAPARF,TGTGCCAGCGGAAAGGACAGGGCGCCTGCAAGGTTC
TRBV6-5,TRBD1,TRBJ1-1,.,CASIGGQRRAFF,TGTGCCAGCATTGGGGGACAGCGGCGGGCTTTCTTT
TRBV2,.,TRBJ1-5,.,CASSEASGHSNQPQHF,TGTGCCAGCAGTGAAGCCTCAGGGCATAGCAATCAGCCCCAGCATTTT
TRBV6-6,.,TRBJ2-7,.,CASSSITVTYEQYF,TGTGCCAGCAGCTCAATTACAGTAACCTACGAGCAGTACTTC
TRBV24-1,.,TRBJ2-1,.,CATSETGFNNEQFF,TGTGCCACCAGTGAAACAGGGTTCAACAATGAGCAGTTCTTC
TRBV10-2,.,TRBJ1-1,.,CASSDSVNTEAFF,TGCGCCAGCAGTGATAGTGTGAACACTGAAGCTTTCTTT
TRBV6-5,.,TRBJ2-7,.,CASRQGNYEQYF,TGTGCCAGCAGGCAGGGCAACTACGAGCAGTACTTC
TRBV4-1,.,TRBJ2-7,.,CASSLGDEQYF,TGCGCCAGCAGCCTAGGGGACGAGCAGTACTTC
TRBV6-6,TRBD2,TRBJ2-1,.,CASSYSAGEPHNEQFF,TGTGCCAGCAGTTATAGTGCGGGGGAACCCCACAATGAGCAGTTCTTC
TRBV19,.,TRBJ1-5,once,CASARGVGQPQHF,TGTGCCAGTGCTAGGGGGGTGGGTCAGCCCCAGCATTTT
TRBV5-5,.,TRBJ2-3,once,CASSLGIVLHRSSTDTQYF,TGTGCCAGCAGCTTGGGGATTGTACTACATCGATCTAGCACAGATACGCAGTATTTT
TRBV27,.,TRBJ2-2,.,CASSSIQGSGELFF,TGTGCCAGCAGTTCGATTCAGGGCTCCGGGGAGCTGTTTTTT
TRBV6-5,.,TRBJ1-5,.,CASRVNSNQPQHF,TGTGCCAGTCGGGTTAATAGCAATCAGCCCCAGCATTTT
TRBV5-1,.,TRBJ1-1,.,CASSVGDLRGTEAFF,TGCGCCAGCAGCGTTGGGGACTTGAGGGGGACTGAAGCTTTCTTT
TRBV20-1,.,TRBJ2-3,.,CSASPGGTDTQYF,TGCAGTGCTAGTCCCGGAGGTACAGATACGCAGTATTTT
TRBV6-5,.,TRBJ1-5,.,CASTEMGNISPKHF,TGTGCCAGCACCGAAATGGGGAATATATCGCCGAAGCATTTT
TRBV11-2,TRBD1,TRBJ2-5,.,CASSINRGRVETQYF,TGTGCCAGCAGCATCAACAGGGGGCGGGTCGAGACCCAGTACTTC
TRBV2,TRBD1,TRBJ1-2,.,CASSGRQGVGYTF,TGTGCCAGCAGTGGCCGACAGGGAGTTGGCTACACCTTC
TRBV13,.,TRBJ1-1,.,CASRPRGGMDTEAFF,TGTGCCAGCAGACCTCGGGGGGGAATGGACACTGAAGCTTTCTTT
TRBV12-3/TRBV12-4,.,TRBJ1-6,.,CASSPQGSPLHF,TGTGCCAGCAGCCCCCAGGGTTCACCCCTCCACTTT
TRBV4-2,TRBD2,TRBJ2-1,.,CASSQDLTSGGYNEQFF,TGTGCCAGCAGCCAAGATCTCACTAGCGGGGGCTACAATGAGCAGTTCTTC